This T cell receptor (beta chain) appears in the sequencing data of a study of control samples from healthy donors and cancer patients. The table came from immunoSEQ multiplex PCR; TCRdb's copy has only in-frame clones and leaves some out. The sample records 51,000 or so clones, 80% being singletons. The sequence was obtained from a man between 65 and 85 years old in good health. Input material: blood.

CDR3 coding DNA: TGTGCCAGCTCACCATTGGGAACGAACACCGGGGAGCTGTTTTTT. Protein sequence: CASSPLGTNTGELFF. This sequence joins TRBV18 and TRBJ2-2; D not certain. The CDR3 length is 15 residues. The germline CDR1 and CDR2 sequences are KGHSH and LQKENI. Deletions cut 2 bases from V and 0 bases from J, with 7 bases between. The variable domain in full, with the rest retrieved from reference TRBV18 and TRBJ2-2, is NAGVMQNPRHLVRRRGQEARLRCSPMKGHSHVYWYRQLPEEGLKFMVYLQKENIIDESGMPKERFSAEFPKEGPSILRIQQVVRGDSAAYFCASSPLGTNTGELFFGEGSRLTVL.